Below are 5 T cell receptor beta chains sequenced from a single sample in a study of identical twins' blood T cells. Using its own MiXCR run on the 5' RACE reads, TCRdb lists one record per CDR3 protein. Of 350,000 to 400,000 distinct CDR3 sequences in the sample, under 30% were seen once. The material sequenced was PBMCs. These receptor sequences come from a woman aged 18-55 years in good health.

The chain links TRBV11-2 to TRBJ2-4; tentatively, D is TRBD1 (5 bases). V dropped 5 bases and J dropped 0 bases, with 8 bases sitting between them. CDR3 length: 14 amino acids. Germline CDR1 SGHAT, CDR2 FQNNGV. The CDR3 reads CASSPGAAKNIQYF. Written as DNA, the CDR3 is TGTGCCAGCAGCCCTGGGGCAGCCAAAAACATTCAGTACTTC.

The V gene is TRBV6-6, the J gene TRBJ2-7, with D perhaps TRBD2 (5 bases). The CDR3 contains 13 residues. CDR1 is MNHNY and CDR2 is SVGAGI in the germline V gene (reference sequence). V was shortened by 3 bases and J by 3 bases, with 9 bases between the two germline ends. DNA for the CDR3: TGTGCCAGCAGTTATGAGGGCGTCTACGAGCAGTACTTC. It specifies CASSYEGVYEQYF.

J is TRBJ2-7 and V is TRBV27, with TRBD1 identical over 9 bases. Trimming took 3 bases from V and 6 from J; bases not matched to a gene: 6. The length of the CDR3 is 14 residues. Germline V lookup: CDR1 MNHEY, CDR2 SMNVEV (reference sequence). The CDR3 region has the DNA TGTGCCAGCAGTTTCGACAGGGGGGTCGGCGAGCAGTACTTC. Translation gives CASSFDRGVGEQYF.

This clonotype was counted between two and nine times. The chain is built from TRBV14 and TRBJ2-1; D is unclear. CDR1 is SGHDN, CDR2 FVKESK, per germline. Trimming removed 6 bases at V and 9 bases at J, with 15 bases between. This CDR3 has 13 amino acids. For the CDR3, the DNA is TGTGCCAGCAGTACGCCTTCCAGTGCTGAGCAGTTCTTC. This encodes CASSTPSSAEQFF.

Only a few counts were recorded for this clonotype. CDR3 protein: CASSLVLASSNEQFF. CDR3 coding DNA: TGTGCCAGCAGCTTAGTACTAGCGAGTAGCAATGAGCAGTTCTTC. The V call is TRBV7-9, the J call TRBJ2-1; 7 bases are shared with TRBD2. CDR3 length: 15 residues. The V and J ends lost 1 base and 6 bases, in that order; junction bases with no gene match: 6. Germline V gene data show CDR1 as SEHNR and CDR2 as FQNEAQ (reference sequence). Full variable domain (rest looked up from reference TRBV7-9 and TRBJ2-1): DTGVSQNPRHKITKRGQNVTFRCDPISEHNRLYWYRQTLGQGPEFLTYFQNEAQLEKSRLLSDRFSAERPKGSFSTLEIQRTEQGDSAMYLCASSLVLASSNEQFFGPGTRLTVL.